This entry lists 26 T cell receptor beta chains sequenced from one sample in a study of lymphopenia after photon versus proton radiotherapy. Clones were read by immunoSEQ multiplex PCR, and TCRdb kept only the in-frame ones, dropping some. Here the sample spans more than 45,000 clones, approximately 84% being singletons. The material sequenced was peripheral blood, taken from a patient treated with proton-based radiotherapy. The receptors derive from a man aged 55 to 70 with pancreatic cancer.

The chain joins TRBV6-5 to TRBJ1-2, with 7 bases matching TRBD1. From germline, CDR1 is MNHEY and CDR2 SVGAGI. The CDR3 is 16 residues long. Unmatched junction bases numbered 12, after V lost 4 bases and J lost 4 bases. Here the CDR3 reads CASSFNPTGQVYGYTF. As DNA, the CDR3 is TGTGCCAGCAGTTTTAACCCGACAGGGCAGGTCTATGGCTACACCTTC.

The rearrangement links TRBV4-2 to TRBJ2-3, with D maybe TRBD2 (6 bases). There are 17 residues in the CDR3. Trimming removed 1 base at V and 0 bases at J, with 14 bases between. Germline lookup yields CDR1 LGHNA and CDR2 YNFKEQ. CDR3 in DNA: TGTGCCAGCAGCCAAGGGGGGACTGGCGGGAGCACAGATACGCAGTATTTT. Its translation is CASSQGGTGGSTDTQYF.

This clone was seen a single time. The V gene is TRBV7-2, the J gene TRBJ2-7; weak D call: TRBD1 (5 bases). V gave up 5 bases and J gave up 1 base, with 9 bases separating them. From germline, CDR1 is SGHTA and CDR2 FQGNSA. The CDR3 has 13 residues. The CDR3 nucleotides are TGTGCCAGCAGCCGAAGGGGTTCCTACGAGCAGTACTTC. Translating it yields CASSRRGSYEQYF.

J is TRBJ2-1 and V is TRBV29-1; D not certain. From germline, CDR1 is SQVTM and CDR2 ANQGSEA. Trimming pared 4 bases from V and 6 bases from J, leaving 16 bases between. The CDR3 runs to 14 residues. The CDR3 DNA reads as TGCAGCGTTGTTTGGCGGAGTCAAATCAATGAGCAGTTCTTC. It is translated as CSVVWRSQINEQFF.

This clone came up once. This chain connects TRBV19 to TRBJ2-1; D is perhaps TRBD1 (5 bases). This CDR3 has 15 amino acids. The germline CDR1 and CDR2 sequences are LNHDA and SQIVND (reference sequence). Trimming shortened V by 3 bases and J by 10 bases, and 19 bases separated the two germline ends. The CDR3 nucleotides are TGTGCCAGTAGTATCAGGGCCTCTAGTGGGGCCGAGCAGTTCTTC. Amino acid sequence: CASSIRASSGAEQFF.

This clone occurred a few times. The rearrangement uses TRBV30 and TRBJ2-7; 8 bases line up with TRBD2. The CDR3 runs 11 residues. CDR1 is GTSNPN and CDR2 is SVGIG in the germline V gene (reference sequence). The J segment lost 3 bases and the V segment lost 6 bases, leaving 1 base of the junction unmatched. CDR3 sequence (DNA): TGTGCCTGTAGCGGGAACTACGAGCAGTACTTC. Translated: CACSGNYEQYF.

The sample holds a few counts of this clone. The CDR3 region has the DNA TGTGCCAGCAGTCCCCGGCAGGGCAATCAGCCCCAGCATTTT. Translated: CASSPRQGNQPQHF. The V gene is TRBV28, the J gene TRBJ1-5; D is undetermined. The V end lost 5 bases, the J end lost 2 bases, and 10 bases lay between the germline ends. The CDR3 consists of 14 residues. CDR1 MDHEN and CDR2 SYDVKM come from the germline V gene.

In its sample, this clone was seen a few times. The rearrangement links TRBV5-4 to TRBJ1-1; perhaps TRBD1 as D (6 bases). V was trimmed by 4 bases and J by 0 bases, leaving 10 bases between them. Germline CDR1 reads SGHNT; CDR2 reads YYREEE (reference sequence). This CDR3 contains 14 residues. CDR3 DNA: TGTGCCAGCAGCCTGGACAGTATGAACACTGAAGCTTTCTTT. It codes for CASSLDSMNTEAFF.

The chain is built from TRBV5-1 and TRBJ2-3; D possibly corresponds to TRBD2 (5 bases). CDR1 and CDR2 from the germline V gene are SGHRS and YFSETQ. The CDR3 spans 16 residues. The V and J ends lost 0 bases and 6 bases respectively, with 17 bases between them. The CDR3 spells CASSLDGGLKADTQYF. The CDR3 DNA follows: TGCGCCAGCAGCTTGGACGGAGGATTGAAGGCTGATACGCAGTATTTT. The complete variable domain, with remaining parts taken from reference TRBV5-1 and TRBJ2-3, reads KAGVTQTPRYLIKTRGQQVTLSCSPISGHRSVSWYQQTPGQGLQFLFEYFSETQRNKGNFPGRFSGRQFSNSRSEMNVSTLELGDSALYLCASSLDGGLKADTQYFGPGTRLTVL.

The gene calls are TRBV20-1 and TRBJ1-2; D remains ambiguous. Germline-derived CDR1 and CDR2 are DFQATT and SNEGSKA (reference sequence). The V end was cut by 4 bases, the J end by 6 bases, with 3 bases between. The CDR3 is 9 amino acids. The CDR3 sequence is CSAKDGYTF. The DNA of the CDR3 is TGCAGTGCTAAGGATGGCTACACCTTC.

CDR3: CASSKGLAGGPDTQYF. DNA for the CDR3: TGTGCCAGCAGCAAAGGACTAGCGGGAGGGCCAGATACGCAGTATTTT. The chain carries TRBV21-1 and TRBJ2-3; the table's D call, TRBD2, was not checked against the DNA. TRBV21-1 is a known pseudogene. The CDR3 runs to 16 residues.

This chain joins TRBV5-1 and TRBJ1-4; weak D call: TRBD1 (5 bases). Germline CDR1 is SGHRS and CDR2 is YFSETQ. CDR3 length equals 14 residues. V lost 3 bases, J lost 12 bases, and 18 bases lay in between. The CDR3 is CASSSRGYNMELFF. The CDR3 coding sequence is TGCGCCAGCAGCTCACGGGGCTATAATATGGAACTGTTTTTT.

Here the CDR3 reads CASSRTRVEGDTQYF. The CDR3 bases are TGTGCCAGCAGTCGGACTAGGGTTGAAGGAGATACGCAGTATTTT. The chain couples TRBV2 to TRBJ2-3; 7 nucleotides line up with TRBD2. The CDR3 consists of 15 residues. Germline loops: CDR1 SNHLY, CDR2 FYNNEI. V lost 5 bases and J lost 5; bases outside the gene matches: 10.

The chain couples TRBV19 to TRBJ1-6, with 9 bases aligning to TRBD1. The J segment lost 7 bases and the V segment lost 7 bases, leaving 8 bases of the junction unmatched. Germline loops: CDR1 LNHDA, CDR2 SQIVND (reference sequence). The CDR3 is made up of 15 amino acids. CDR3 region: CASTARDRVNSPLHF. DNA of the CDR3: TGTGCCAGTACCGCCCGGGACAGGGTAAATTCACCCCTCCACTTT.

The gene calls are TRBV4-2 and TRBJ2-7, with 10 bases identical to TRBD2. The CDR3 runs to 16 residues. V lost 4 bases and J lost 7; bases outside the gene matches: 13. Germline assignment: CDR1 LGHNA and CDR2 YNFKEQ. The CDR3: CASSPTPGLALGEQYF. Written as DNA, the CDR3 is TGTGCCAGCAGCCCCACCCCGGGACTAGCGCTGGGAGAGCAGTACTTC.

The chain has TRBV11-3 and TRBJ2-5; possibly TRBD1 for D (6 bases). CDR3 length: 14 residues. Germline V lookup: CDR1 SGHNT, CDR2 YENEEA. V lost 5 bases to trimming and J lost 7 bases, with 17 bases between them. CDR3 nucleotide sequence: TGTGCCAGCAGCGTAAGACAGGTTGGGGCGACCCAGTACTTC. As protein: CASSVRQVGATQYF.

The V call is TRBV11-3, the J call TRBJ2-1; 9 bases map to TRBD1. The CDR3 length is 15 residues. Per the germline V gene, CDR1 is SGHNT and CDR2 is YENEEA. V was clipped by 1 base and J by 5 bases; unmatched bases: 3. The chain's CDR3 is CASSLAGTGNNEQFF. The DNA for the CDR3 is TGTGCCAGCAGCTTAGCCGGGACAGGGAACAATGAGCAGTTCTTC. The variable domain in full, completed from reference TRBV11-3 and TRBJ2-1, reads EAGVVQSPRYKIIEKKQPVAFWCNPISGHNTLYWYLQNLGQGPELLIRYENEEAVDDSQLPKDRFSAERLKGVDSTLKIQPAELGDSAVYLCASSLAGTGNNEQFFGPGTRLTVL.

The V and J genes are TRBV5-1 and TRBJ2-3; TRBD2 aligns across 7 bases. CDR1 is SGHRS, CDR2 YFSETQ, per germline. V was pared by 0 bases and J by 8 bases, with 18 bases of the junction left unmatched. CDR3 size: 18 residues. CDR3: CASSLADPWLADPRTQYF. The CDR3 coding sequence is TGCGCCAGCAGCTTGGCCGACCCGTGGCTAGCGGACCCCCGTACGCAGTATTTT.

The genes are TRBV5-4 and TRBJ2-3; D call uncertain. The germline V gene encodes CDR1 SGHNT and CDR2 YYREEE (reference sequence). The V end was cut by 2 bases, the J end by 1 base, with 11 bases between. CDR3 size: 15 residues. The CDR3 region has the DNA TGTGCCAGCAGCTTACCTGGAGCTCGCACAGATACGCAGTATTTT. Its translation: CASSLPGARTDTQYF.

The gene calls are TRBV5-5 and TRBJ2-1; the D gene is possibly TRBD2 (6 bases). CDR1 and CDR2 from the germline V gene are SGHKS and YYEKEE (reference sequence). The CDR3 consists of 17 residues. The V gene lost 0 bases and the J gene lost 3 bases, with 16 bases spanning the gap. In DNA, the CDR3 is TGTGCCAGCAGCTTGGGGGGTAGCGGAGGTGTCTACAATGAGCAGTTCTTC. Residues: CASSLGGSGGVYNEQFF.

This chain's CDR3 is CASSLRDSFPLNYGYTF. CDR3 bases: TGTGCCAGCAGCTTGAGGGACAGCTTTCCACTTAACTATGGCTACACCTTC. The gene calls are TRBV7-9 and TRBJ1-2; 7 positions agree with TRBD1. CDR3 length: 17 residues. After removal of 3 bases from V and 1 base from J, the junction contained 11 bases not matched to a gene. The germline CDR1 and CDR2 sequences are SEHNR and FQNEAQ (reference sequence).

The chain uses TRBV29-1 and TRBJ2-7; a weak D match, TRBD1 (5 bases). This CDR3 region has 15 residues. Trimming took off 3 bases at V and 5 bases at J, with 20 bases between the two ends. Germline-derived CDR1 and CDR2 are SQVTM and ANQGSEA. The CDR3 spells CSVDLGPQGRDEQYF. In DNA form, the CDR3 reads TGCAGCGTTGATCTTGGGCCCCAGGGTCGCGACGAGCAGTACTTC.

The chain joins TRBV28 to TRBJ2-5, with 8 bases that match TRBD2. CDR3 length: 15 residues. Germline V gene data show CDR1 as MDHEN and CDR2 as SYDVKM. Losses at the gene ends were 5 bases for V and 5 bases for J; bases not matched to a gene: 10. This CDR3 is CASSLLAGGVETQYF. The CDR3 nucleotides read TGTGCCAGCAGTCTCTTGGCGGGGGGAGTGGAGACCCAGTACTTC.

Here the CDR3 reads CASSSSGTSVNTGELFF. In DNA form, the CDR3 reads TGCGCCAGCAGCTCCTCGGGGACTAGCGTGAACACCGGGGAGCTGTTTTTT. The chain uses TRBV5-1 and TRBJ2-2, with 10 bases lining up with TRBD2. The CDR3 totals 17 residues. J lost 1 base, V lost 3 bases, and 6 bases had no gene match. Looked up from germline, CDR1 is SGHRS and CDR2 is YFSETQ.

This chain joins TRBV5-1 and TRBJ2-7; D ambiguous. Germline-derived CDR1 and CDR2 are SGHRS and YFSETQ. The CDR3 consists of 14 residues. Deletions cut 0 bases from V and 3 bases from J, with 10 bases between. In DNA, the CDR3 is TGCGCCAGCAGCTTGGACCCCCAGTTCTACGAGCAGTACTTC. This encodes CASSLDPQFYEQYF.

This clone has a handful of counts. V is TRBV20-1 and J is TRBJ1-2, with D tentatively TRBD1 (5 bases). The CDR3 covers 9 residues. The V gene's germline CDR1 is DFQATT and CDR2 SNEGSKA (reference sequence). This CDR3 is CRTPRDNTF. The CDR3 DNA is TGCAGGACTCCCAGGGATAACACCTTC.